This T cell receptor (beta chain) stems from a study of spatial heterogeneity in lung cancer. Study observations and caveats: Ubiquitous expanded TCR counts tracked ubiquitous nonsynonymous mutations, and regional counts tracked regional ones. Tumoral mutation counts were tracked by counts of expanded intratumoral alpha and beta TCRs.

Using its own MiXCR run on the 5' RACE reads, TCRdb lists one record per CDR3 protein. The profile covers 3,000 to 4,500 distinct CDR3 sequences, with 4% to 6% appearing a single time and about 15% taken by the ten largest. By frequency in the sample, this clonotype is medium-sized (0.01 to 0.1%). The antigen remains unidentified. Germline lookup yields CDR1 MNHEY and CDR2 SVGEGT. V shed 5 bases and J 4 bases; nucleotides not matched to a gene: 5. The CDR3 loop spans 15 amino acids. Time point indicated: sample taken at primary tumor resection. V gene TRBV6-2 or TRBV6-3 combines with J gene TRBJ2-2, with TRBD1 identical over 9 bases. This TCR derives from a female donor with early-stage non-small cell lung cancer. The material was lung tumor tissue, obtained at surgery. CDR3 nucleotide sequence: TGTGCCAGCAGTAGACAGGGGGACCGCACCGGGGAGCTGTTTTTT. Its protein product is CASSRQGDRTGELFF.